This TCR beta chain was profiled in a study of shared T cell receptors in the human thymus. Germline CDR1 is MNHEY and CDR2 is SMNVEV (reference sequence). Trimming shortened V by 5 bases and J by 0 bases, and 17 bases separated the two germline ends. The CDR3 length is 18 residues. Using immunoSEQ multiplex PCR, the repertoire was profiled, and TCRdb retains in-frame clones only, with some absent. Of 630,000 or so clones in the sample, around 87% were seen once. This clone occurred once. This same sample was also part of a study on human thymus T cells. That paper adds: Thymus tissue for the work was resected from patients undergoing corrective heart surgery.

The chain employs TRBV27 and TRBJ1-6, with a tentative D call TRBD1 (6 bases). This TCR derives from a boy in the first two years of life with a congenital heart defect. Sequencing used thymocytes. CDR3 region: CASSTRSQGSSYNSPLHF. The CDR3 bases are TGTGCCAGCAGTACCCGCAGTCAGGGGAGCTCCTATAATTCACCCCTCCACTTT.